A selection of T cell receptor beta chains follows, all from one sample in a study of T cells after yellow fever vaccination. TCRdb recomputed calls from the 5' RACE reads with MiXCR, one row per CDR3 protein. Here the sample spans about 300,000 distinct CDR3 sequences, 8.7% being singletons. The sequencing here drew on CD4+ T cells sorted from PBMCs, taken 5 days after the yellow fever booster vaccination. The receptors here all came from a young man who received the YFV17D yellow fever vaccine. The CDR3 runs from the conserved cysteine through the conserved F or W. D genes are given only for firm matches. A row's size may be missing; if present it is once, few, many or a size class.

V gene	D gene	J gene	clone size	CDR3 protein	CDR3 DNA
TRBV4-3	TRBD1	TRBJ1-2	few	CASSLLGTVRTF	TGCGCCAGCAGCCTTTTGGGGACAGTTCGCACCTTC
TRBV18	TRBD1	TRBJ1-2	few	CASSPRQGVDYGYTF	TGTGCCAGCTCACCTCGACAGGGTGTTGACTATGGCTACACCTTC
TRBV7-8	NA	TRBJ2-1	NA	CASSLEQYNEQFF	TGTGCCAGCAGCTTAGAGCAGTACAATGAGCAGTTCTTC
TRBV5-1	TRBD2	TRBJ2-1	NA	CASSLMGSGGNEQFF	TGCGCCAGCAGCTTGATGGGCAGCGGGGGGAATGAGCAGTTCTTC
TRBV4-2	TRBD1	TRBJ1-2	few	CASSQDYQGGNYGYTF	TGTGCCAGCAGCCAAGATTATCAGGGGGGCAACTATGGCTACACCTTC
TRBV6-6	NA	TRBJ2-5	few	CASNPRGPGETQYF	TGTGCCAGCAATCCACGGGGGCCGGGGGAGACCCAGTACTTC
TRBV7-2	TRBD1	TRBJ1-2	few	CASSLGPGGYGYTF	TGTGCCAGCAGCTTAGGGCCAGGGGGCTATGGCTACACCTTC
TRBV7-9	TRBD1	TRBJ2-7	NA	CASSRERTGQNEQYF	TGTGCCAGCAGCCGGGAAAGGACAGGACAGAACGAGCAGTACTTC
TRBV24-1	TRBD1	TRBJ2-2	few	CAAGGTNTGELFF	TGTGCCGCAGGGGGCACTAACACCGGGGAGCTGTTTTTT
TRBV5-1	TRBD2	TRBJ2-5	NA	CASSTGGIQETQYF	TGCGCCAGCAGTACGGGGGGGATACAAGAGACCCAGTACTTC
TRBV6-2/TRBV6-3	NA	TRBJ1-5	few	CASSNPGAQHF	TGTGCCAGCAGCAACCCGGGGGCCCAGCATTTT
TRBV3-1	NA	TRBJ1-4	few	CASRDSEEEKLFF	TGTGCCAGCAGGGACAGCGAAGAGGAAAAACTGTTTTTT
TRBV15	NA	TRBJ2-2	NA	CATSTSGGSGELFF	TGTGCCACCAGCACGAGTGGGGGCTCCGGGGAGCTGTTTTTT
TRBV7-9	NA	TRBJ2-1	few	CATFRRKGGNEQFF	TGTGCCACCTTCAGGCGGAAAGGTGGTAATGAGCAGTTCTTC
TRBV5-1	NA	TRBJ2-3	NA	CASSLVEGTDTQYF	TGCGCCAGCAGCTTGGTTGAGGGGACAGATACGCAGTATTTT
TRBV12-3/TRBV12-4	TRBD2	TRBJ2-3	few	CASSLGTSLNTQYF	TGTGCCAGCAGTCTCGGGACTAGCCTTAATACGCAGTATTTT
TRBV3-1	NA	TRBJ2-5	once	CASSQGWTGETQYF	TGTGCCAGCAGCCAAGGGTGGACGGGGGAGACCCAGTACTTC
TRBV9	TRBD1	TRBJ2-5	many	CASSAPGGETQYF	TGTGCCAGCAGCGCCCCAGGGGGAGAGACCCAGTACTTC
TRBV7-3	TRBD1	TRBJ1-2	few	CASSPDSGTEGGYTF	TGTGCCAGCAGCCCGGATTCCGGGACAGAAGGCGGCTACACCTTC
TRBV12-5	NA	TRBJ2-3	NA	CASGLVPGASTDTQYF	TGTGCTAGTGGTTTGGTACCAGGGGCTAGCACAGATACGCAGTATTTT